This TCR beta chain was sequenced for a study of beta chain features in type 1 diabetes. CDR3 length: 14 residues. Trimming pared 0 bases from V and 4 bases from J, leaving 9 bases between. Germline CDR1 is ENHRY and CDR2 is SYGVKD. Expressed TCRB transcripts were sequenced, since all the RNA that had been isolated was reverse transcribed. Method: immunoSEQ multiplex PCR; TCRdb's copy keeps in-frame clones and lacks some. This table holds a few hundred thousand clones, 25% to 30% found once. The clonotype was recovered from a man younger than 40 in good health. The specimen was central memory CD4+ T cells from blood. The chain joins TRBV10-3 to TRBJ2-5; no clear D. The CDR3 region is CAISESIYGETQYF. CDR3 in DNA: TGTGCCATCAGTGAGTCCATATATGGAGAGACCCAGTACTTC.